These 26 T cell receptor beta chains share one sample of origin, sequenced in a study of cytomegalovirus exposure and HLA in healthy donors. Use of 60 Vbeta and 13 Jbeta primers characterized the PCR. The protocol was immunoSEQ multiplex PCR, while the TCRdb copy is restricted to in-frame clones and leaves out a portion. This sample contains around 74,000 clones. Sequences were obtained from PBMCs. These receptors all stem from a man aged 25 to 45 in good health and CMV-seronegative.

V and J are TRBV7-3 and TRBJ2-1; the D is unclear. Germline CDR1 is SGHTA and CDR2 is FQGTGA. V was clipped by 5 bases and J by 0 bases, with 11 bases between them. This CDR3 is 15 amino acids long. For the CDR3, the DNA is TGTGCCAGCAGCACTGCGAGTAGCTCCTACAATGAGCAGTTCTTC. As protein: CASSTASSSYNEQFF.

This rearrangement joins TRBV5-1 to TRBJ2-6; 7 bases line up with TRBD1. Germline V gene lookup returns CDR1 SGHRS and CDR2 YFSETQ. The CDR3 loop spans 16 amino acids. The V gene end was trimmed by 4 bases and the J gene end by 2 bases; junction bases not matched to a gene: 6. The CDR3 spells CASSMTGPPGANVLTF. CDR3 coding DNA: TGCGCCAGCAGCATGACAGGGCCCCCTGGGGCCAACGTCCTGACTTTC.

The J gene is TRBJ2-5, the V gene TRBV6-5, with 9 bases lining up with TRBD1. V lost 6 bases to trimming and J lost 4 bases; unmatched junction nucleotides: 9. Germline V gene sequence: CDR1 MNHEY, CDR2 SVGAGI. The CDR3 totals 15 residues. CDR3 sequence (DNA): TGTGCCAGCAGCTACACTAGGACAGGGGTAGAGACCCAGTACTTC. Translated: CASSYTRTGVETQYF.

The chain combines TRBV19 with TRBJ1-1; D uncertain. CDR3 length: 11 residues. Germline loops: CDR1 LNHDA, CDR2 SQIVND (reference sequence). V was cut by 9 bases and J by 5 bases, with 10 bases left in between. The CDR3 loop is CASRSATEAFF. As DNA, the CDR3 is TGTGCCAGCCGGAGCGCTACTGAAGCTTTCTTT.

CDR3 in amino acids: CASSLARTPALSEQYF. CDR3 DNA sequence: TGTGCCAGCAGTTTGGCCAGGACACCCGCGTTGAGTGAGCAGTACTTC. The chain combines TRBV27 with TRBJ2-7, with D perhaps matching TRBD1 (5 bases). The CDR3 runs to 16 residues. V lost 3 bases and J 7 bases, leaving 22 bases between the germline ends. Per germline, CDR1 MNHEY and CDR2 SMNVEV (reference sequence).

This chain uses TRBV4-1 with TRBJ1-1, with 9 bases that match TRBD1. J lost 3 bases, V lost 5 bases, and 7 bases had no gene match. The CDR3 runs 15 residues. In germline, CDR1 is MGHRA, CDR2 YSYEKL. CDR3 bases: TGCGCCAGCAGCAACAGGGGGCTGAGGGACACTGAAGCTTTCTTT. Protein: CASSNRGLRDTEAFF.

The V call is TRBV6-4, the J call TRBJ2-7; 7 bases fit TRBD1. Germline loops: CDR1 MRHNA, CDR2 SNTAGT. The CDR3 runs to 16 residues. V lost 6 bases to trimming and J lost 3 bases; unmatched junction nucleotides: 14. For the CDR3, the DNA is TGTGCCAGCAGCGAAAGCGGACAGGTGGTGGTCTACGAGCAGTACTTC. Translated: CASSESGQVVVYEQYF.

The V gene is TRBV6-1, the J gene TRBJ2-2, with 8 bases matching TRBD1. The J segment lost 6 bases and the V segment lost 10 bases, leaving 7 bases of the junction unmatched. Germline CDR1 reads MNHNS; CDR2 reads SASEGT. The CDR3 spans 13 residues. For the CDR3, the DNA is TGTGCCACCTCACAGGGGGAGGCCGGGGAGCTGTTTTTT. It codes for CATSQGEAGELFF.

The chain has TRBV18 and TRBJ2-7; possibly TRBD1 for D (6 bases). The CDR3 has 14 amino acids. Germline loops: CDR1 KGHSH, CDR2 LQKENI. V lost 3 bases and J lost 6, with 15 bases in between. CDR3 protein: CASSPVSAGAEQYF. In DNA, the CDR3 is TGTGCCAGCTCACCTGTTTCGGCAGGGGCCGAGCAGTACTTC.

This chain connects TRBV11-3 to TRBJ1-2, with no clear D. The germline V and J ends were trimmed by 1 base and 3 bases, with 15 bases remaining between them. The CDR3 contains 16 residues. Germline CDR1 is SGHNT and CDR2 is YENEEA. The DNA of the CDR3 is TGTGCCAGCAGCTTAGGGGAGGGAGTTTTTGACTATGGCTACACCTTC. Protein sequence: CASSLGEGVFDYGYTF.

This sequence joins TRBV29-1 and TRBJ2-2, with D possibly TRBD2 on 6 matching bases. This CDR3 spans 18 amino acids. The V end was cut by 6 bases, the J end by 5 bases, with 28 bases between. Germline CDR1 is SQVTM and CDR2 is ANQGSEA. The CDR3, as DNA: TGCAGCGTCATTTTAATTCCAAACCGGGACTTAATAACCGGGGAGCTGTTTTTT. It yields the protein CSVILIPNRDLITGELFF.

The chain links TRBV5-1 to TRBJ1-1; D is undetermined. Germline CDR1 SGHRS, CDR2 YFSETQ. V shed 1 base and J shed 1 base, with 11 bases lying between them. The CDR3 sequence is 15 residues long. The DNA of the CDR3 is TGCGCCAGCAGCTTGTACGAGGGAAGGAACACTGAAGCTTTCTTT. This encodes CASSLYEGRNTEAFF. Filled out from reference TRBV5-1 and TRBJ1-1, the complete variable domain reads KAGVTQTPRYLIKTRGQQVTLSCSPISGHRSVSWYQQTPGQGLQFLFEYFSETQRNKGNFPGRFSGRQFSNSRSEMNVSTLELGDSALYLCASSLYEGRNTEAFFGQGTRLTVV.

The chain joins TRBV5-8 to TRBJ1-1; no definite D call. Between the trimmed V and J ends, which lost 1 base and 0 bases, there was a span of 10 bases. Germline V lookup: CDR1 SGHTS, CDR2 YDEGEE. This CDR3 contains 15 residues. The CDR3 DNA sequence: TGTGCCAGCAGCTTGTTCGGGGTCATGAACACTGAAGCTTTCTTT. This gives the protein CASSLFGVMNTEAFF.

The V gene is TRBV2, the J gene TRBJ1-4; D uncertain. The V end lost 5 bases, the J end lost 1 base, and 11 bases lay between the germline ends. The germline gives CDR1 SNHLY, CDR2 FYNNEI. The length of the CDR3 is 15 residues. CDR3 coding DNA: TGTGCCAGCAGTACAGAGATCGTAACTAATGAAAAACTGTTTTTT. It translates to CASSTEIVTNEKLFF. The full variable domain, in which reference TRBV2 and TRBJ1-4 provide the parts outside the CDR3, is EPEVTQTPSHQVTQMGQEVILRCVPISNHLYFYWYRQILGQKVEFLVSFYNNEISEKSEIFDDQFSVERPDGSNFTLKIRSTKLEDSAMYFCASSTEIVTNEKLFFGSGTQLSVL.

This chain links TRBV10-3 with TRBJ1-1; 8 bases fit TRBD1. V shed 0 bases, J shed 4 bases, and the junction held 13 bases outside the gene matches. This CDR3 comprises 18 residues. Germline values: CDR1 ENHRY, CDR2 SYGVKD. In nucleotides, the CDR3 is TGTGCCATCAGTGAGTCGCAGGGGGCAAGGTCGTGGGGCACTGAAGCTTTCTTT. Residues: CAISESQGARSWGTEAFF.

This chain links TRBV7-9 with TRBJ2-2, with D unclear. The length of the CDR3 is 14 residues. V was clipped by 2 bases and J by 1 base, with 5 bases between them. CDR1 and CDR2 from the germline V gene are SEHNR and FQNEAQ (reference sequence). The CDR3 DNA follows: TGTGCCAGCAGCTTATCCTGGAACACCGGGGAGCTGTTTTTT. Amino acids: CASSLSWNTGELFF.

This chain uses TRBV6-5 with TRBJ2-7; TRBD2 matches 10 bases. Germline V lookup: CDR1 MNHEY, CDR2 SVGAGI. This CDR3 region has 15 residues. V trimming: 4 bases; J trimming: 4 bases; junction bases outside the gene matches: 7. CDR3 nucleotide sequence: TGTGCCAGCAGTTTCTCCGGGACTAGCGCATACGAGCAGTACTTC. Protein: CASSFSGTSAYEQYF.

The chain uses TRBV27 and TRBJ2-2, with TRBD1 matching 7 bases. The J segment lost 5 bases and the V segment lost 3 bases, leaving 6 bases of the junction unmatched. The germline V gene has CDR1 MNHEY and CDR2 SMNVEV (reference sequence). CDR3 length: 15 residues. CDR3 nucleotides: TGTGCCAGCAGTTTGCCGGGACAGTCGACCGGGGAGCTGTTTTTT. Protein: CASSLPGQSTGELFF.

The V call is TRBV18, the J call TRBJ2-6, with 8 positions matching TRBD2. The CDR3 is 18 residues long. Germline V CDR1 and CDR2: KGHSH, LQKENI. J lost 0 bases, V lost 2 bases, and 6 bases had no gene match. CDR3 DNA sequence: TGTGCCAGCTCACCAAAAGCGGGGGTGCTCTCTGGGGCCAACGTCCTGACTTTC. It specifies CASSPKAGVLSGANVLTF.

The chain carries TRBV29-1 and TRBJ2-7; possible D gene TRBD2, 6 bases. There are 15 residues in the CDR3. Trimming cost V 0 bases and J 0 bases, with 12 bases left between them. CDR1 and CDR2 from the germline V gene are SQVTM and ANQGSEA. CDR3: CSVEERGSYSYEQYF. The CDR3 DNA reads TGCAGCGTTGAAGAACGGGGGTCTTACTCCTACGAGCAGTACTTC.

This chain uses TRBV7-2 with TRBJ2-7; 7 bases map to TRBD1. CDR3 size: 14 residues. Per germline, CDR1 SGHTA and CDR2 FQGNSA. The ends lost 5 bases at V and 4 bases at J; junction bases unmatched: 8. The CDR3 DNA sequence: TGTGCCAGCAGCACCGGGACAGAGAGATACGAGCAGTACTTC. It is translated as CASSTGTERYEQYF.

V is TRBV5-1 and J is TRBJ2-1, with 12 bases fitting TRBD2. This CDR3 has 19 residues. Germline V lookup: CDR1 SGHRS, CDR2 YFSETQ. J was trimmed by 2 bases and V by 1 base; bases with no gene match: 10. CDR3 sequence reads: CASSLWPTSGSRTYNEQFF. CDR3 DNA: TGCGCCAGCAGCTTGTGGCCGACTAGCGGGAGCAGGACCTACAATGAGCAGTTCTTC.

CDR3 bases: TGTGCCAGCAGCTTGGGGGGCATGAACACTGAAGCTTTCTTT. It yields the protein CASSLGGMNTEAFF. The genes are TRBV5-6 and TRBJ1-1; possibly TRBD1 for D (5 bases). The germline gives CDR1 SGHDT, CDR2 YYEEEE. CDR3 length: 14 residues. Trimming removed 0 bases at V and 0 bases at J, with 6 bases between.

The gene calls are TRBV7-9 and TRBJ2-3; 7 positions agree with TRBD1. CDR1 SEHNR and CDR2 FQNEAQ come from the germline V gene (reference sequence). The CDR3 consists of 14 residues. V lost 3 bases, J lost 1 base, and 1 base stayed unmatched. CDR3 in amino acids: CASSFGQGTDTQYF. The CDR3 DNA follows: TGTGCCAGCAGCTTCGGACAGGGCACAGATACGCAGTATTTT.

J is TRBJ2-5 and V is TRBV25-1; D possibly corresponds to TRBD2 (5 bases). The end of the DNA aligns better with TRBJ2-7, so the J call may be wrong. The CDR3 consists of 13 residues. Germline V gene sequence: CDR1 MGHDK, CDR2 SYGVNS. The CDR3 bases are TGTGCCAGCAGTTTTGAGGGCACCTACGAGCAGTACTTC. It is translated as CASSFEGTYEQYF.

The chain has TRBV14 and TRBJ1-1, with D hard to call. Trimming took 2 bases from V and 0 from J, leaving 10 bases between them. Germline V CDR1 and CDR2: SGHDN, FVKESK. This CDR3 has 15 residues. The DNA for the CDR3 is TGTGCCAGCAGCCAATTCGACACGTTGAACACTGAAGCTTTCTTT. This sequence encodes CASSQFDTLNTEAFF.